This TCR beta chain was documented in a study of identical twins. Study outcomes and limitations: Rather than following the same donors, the conclusions depended on cross-sectional statistical analysis. Whereas memory repertoires showed no such difference, abundant cord blood beta clonotypes carried fewer insertions.

One entry per CDR3 protein results from TCRdb running MiXCR on the 5' RACE reads. Altogether some 600,000 distinct CDR3 sequences are present, around 7.5% being singletons, with the ten largest covering less than 2%. The V end lost 4 bases, the J end lost 4 bases, and 8 bases lay between the germline ends. The CDR3 runs 12 residues. In germline, CDR1 is MNHEY, CDR2 SVGAGI. This clonotype was seen many times. What it recognizes is unknown. This sample also belongs to another study, concerning yellow fever vaccine responses in identical twins.

Sequencing used PBMCs. This receptor was taken from a woman under 30 in good health. The chain carries TRBV6-5 and TRBJ2-7, with D unresolved. The CDR3 DNA is TGTGCCAGCAGTTCGTCGAGGTACGAGCAGTACTTC. Its translation is CASSSSRYEQYF.